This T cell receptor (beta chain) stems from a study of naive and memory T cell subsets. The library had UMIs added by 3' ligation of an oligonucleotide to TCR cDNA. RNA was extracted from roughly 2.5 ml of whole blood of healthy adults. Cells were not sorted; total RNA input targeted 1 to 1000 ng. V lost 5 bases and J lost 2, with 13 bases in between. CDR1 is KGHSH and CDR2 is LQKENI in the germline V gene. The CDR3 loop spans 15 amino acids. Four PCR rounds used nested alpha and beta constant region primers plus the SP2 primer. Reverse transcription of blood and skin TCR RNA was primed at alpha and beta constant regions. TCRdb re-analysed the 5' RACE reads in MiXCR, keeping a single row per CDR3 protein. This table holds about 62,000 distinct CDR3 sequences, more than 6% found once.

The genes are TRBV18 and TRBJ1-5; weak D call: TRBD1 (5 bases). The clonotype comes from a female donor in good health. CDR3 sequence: CASSTSLGGNQPQHF. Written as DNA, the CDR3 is TGTGCCAGCTCAACCTCTTTGGGGGGCAATCAGCCCCAGCATTTT.